This is a list of T cell receptor beta chains from one sample in a study of STAT3 mutations in large granular lymphocyte leukemia. Only in-frame clones appear in the TCRdb table, and some are missing; sequencing was by immunoSEQ multiplex PCR. This table holds around 7,800 clones, 75% to 95% found once. Source material: peripheral blood mononuclear cells. The source of these receptors is a man over 45 with T-cell large granular lymphocyte leukemia. Some clones in this sample may be carry-over from other donors' samples. Both conserved end residues are part of each CDR3. A D gene is named only where the DNA matches it firmly. Clone size is not always given. Where it is, it says once, few, many or a class for expanded clones.

CDR3nt	CDR3aa	j_gene	d_gene	abundance	v_gene
TGTGCCAGCAGCTTCGGCCCAGGTTGGGATACGCAGTATTTT	CASSFGPGWDTQYF	TRBJ2-3	.	.	TRBV7-2
TGTGCCAGTAGTGCGGAGGGCAGGGGGAGCTCTGGCTACACCTTC	CASSAEGRGSSGYTF	TRBJ1-2	TRBD1	few	TRBV19
TGTGCCAGTAGTATAGGGACAGGGGCTTATAGCAATCAGCCCCAGCATTTT	CASSIGTGAYSNQPQHF	TRBJ1-5	TRBD1	.	TRBV19
TGTGCCAGCAGGCTGATTGGGGGTGATCAGCCCCAGCATTTT	CASRLIGGDQPQHF	TRBJ1-5	.	.	TRBV27
TGTGCCAGCGCGACAGGGGCTAACTATGGCTACACCTTC	CASATGANYGYTF	TRBJ1-2	TRBD1	.	TRBV5-6
TGTGCCAGCAGTACGGGGACGGGATCAGGGGATACGCAGTATTTT	CASSTGTGSGDTQYF	TRBJ2-3	.	.	TRBV6-5
TGTGCCAGCAGCCAAGACATAACTAGCGGCATTTACAATGAGCAGTTCTTC	CASSQDITSGIYNEQFF	TRBJ2-1	TRBD2	once	TRBV14
TGTGCCAGCAGCTCAGGCAGGGCGAGAGGGGCCAACGTCCTGACTTTC	CASSSGRARGANVLTF	TRBJ2-6	.	.	TRBV5-8
TGTGCCAGCATCGAAACAGGGGACACTGAAGCTTTCTTT	CASIETGDTEAFF	TRBJ1-1	TRBD1	.	TRBV27
TGTGCCAGCAGTTACCTGGGGGGAGGGCCCAGGGAGACCCAGTACTTC	CASSYLGGGPRETQYF	TRBJ2-5	TRBD2	.	TRBV6-5
TGTGCCAGCAGTTCGGCTAAGGGCAATAGCAATCAGCCCCAGCATTTT	CASSSAKGNSNQPQHF	TRBJ1-5	.	once	TRBV6-5
TGTGCCAGCAGCTTGGGCTCGGGACAGGGTTCCTACAATGAGCAGTTCTTC	CASSLGSGQGSYNEQFF	TRBJ2-1	TRBD1	.	TRBV5-4
TGTGCCAGCAGACCGGGCCCTTCCTACGAGCAGTACTTC	CASRPGPSYEQYF	TRBJ2-7	.	once	TRBV6-1
TGTGCCAGCAGCTTAGCCCCACGCGGGAATCAGCCCCAGCATTTT	CASSLAPRGNQPQHF	TRBJ1-5	.	.	TRBV7-8
TGTGCCAGCAGGGGGGTAGGCGGAAACACCATATATTTT	CASRGVGGNTIYF	TRBJ1-3	.	.	TRBV6-5
TGCAGCGTCGACTACAGGGGTAACACTGAAGCTTTCTTT	CSVDYRGNTEAFF	TRBJ1-1	TRBD1	.	TRBV29-1
TGCGCCAGCAGCTTGGCCGGGCGGGAGGGCCGCTACGAGCAGTACTTC	CASSLAGREGRYEQYF	TRBJ2-7	TRBD2	.	TRBV5-1
TGTGCCAGCAGCTTTACAACGAACACCGGGGAGCTGTTTTTT	CASSFTTNTGELFF	TRBJ2-2	.	.	TRBV5-4
TGTGCCAGCGGGGGACTAGCGGGAGTTGAGACCCAGTACTTC	CASGGLAGVETQYF	TRBJ2-5	TRBD2	.	TRBV6-5
TGTGCCAGCAGCTCGACAGGTGTGGCCTACGAGCAGTACTTC	CASSSTGVAYEQYF	TRBJ2-7	.	.	TRBV7-3
TGTGCCAGCAGCCCGACAGGGTCGGGCGAGCAGTACTTC	CASSPTGSGEQYF	TRBJ2-7	TRBD1	.	TRBV7-3
TGTGCCAGCAGCAGAGCCTCCGGGACAGTGGAGAGAGGGGGCTACACCTTC	CASSRASGTVERGGYTF	TRBJ1-2	TRBD1	.	TRBV5-4
TGCGCCAGCAGCTTGTCCCAGCAAGCAGATACGCAGTATTTT	CASSLSQQADTQYF	TRBJ2-3	.	.	TRBV5-1
TGCGCCAGCAGCTTGCCGACAGCCGGGCCCCCCGAGCAGTACTTC	CASSLPTAGPPEQYF	TRBJ2-7	.	.	TRBV5-1
TGTGCCAGCAGTCCGAAGACTTACGCTAACTATGGCTACACCTTC	CASSPKTYANYGYTF	TRBJ1-2	.	.	TRBV2
TGCAGTGCCACTCGGGACTACGAGCAGTACTTC	CSATRDYEQYF	TRBJ2-7	.	.	TRBV20-1
TGCGCCAGCAACTCGGGTGGCACCGGCAATGAGCAGTTCTTC	CASNSGGTGNEQFF	TRBJ2-1	.	.	TRBV5-1
TGTGCCAGCAGCCGAGAAGGACAGGGTAATCAGCCCCAGCATTTT	CASSREGQGNQPQHF	TRBJ1-5	TRBD1	.	TRBV9
TGCGCCAGCAGCTTGGACAGGGGCGAGCAGTACTTC	CASSLDRGEQYF	TRBJ2-7	TRBD1	.	TRBV5-1
TGTGCCAGCAGCGTAGTAGATACTGCCTACGAGCAGTACTTC	CASSVVDTAYEQYF	TRBJ2-7	.	.	TRBV9
TGTGCCAGCAGCTTAGGGTCCACAGGGAGCCAAGAGACCCAGTACTTC	CASSLGSTGSQETQYF	TRBJ2-5	.	few	TRBV7-9
TGTGCCAGCAGCTTGGGTCAGGGGGCCTGGGGGACTGAAGCTTTCTTT	CASSLGQGAWGTEAFF	TRBJ1-1	TRBD1	.	TRBV13
TGTGCCAGTAGTATCGGCGTTCCTGGCACAGATACGCAGTATTTT	CASSIGVPGTDTQYF	TRBJ2-3	.	few	TRBV19
TGCAGCGTGTCCGGGGGAGAAGAGACCCAGTACTTC	CSVSGGEETQYF	TRBJ2-5	.	.	TRBV29-1
TGTGCCAGTAGTCCAGGGACAGGGGAGACCCAGTACTTC	CASSPGTGETQYF	TRBJ2-5	TRBD1	.	TRBV19
TGTGCCAGCAGTGAAGCAGGGGGCAGTTCTAACTATGGCTACACCTTC	CASSEAGGSSNYGYTF	TRBJ1-2	TRBD1	once	TRBV2
TGCGCCAGCAGATCTACAGGGGGTGTTGAAAAACTGTTTTTT	CASRSTGGVEKLFF	TRBJ1-4	TRBD1	.	TRBV5-1
TGTGCCAGCAGCTCGGGACAGGGTCAAGAGACCCAGTACTTC	CASSSGQGQETQYF	TRBJ2-5	TRBD1	.	TRBV5-4
TGCGCCAGCAGCTCCTGGGACAGGGATTACGAGCAGTACTTC	CASSSWDRDYEQYF	TRBJ2-7	TRBD1	.	TRBV5-1
TGCAGCGTCCCCGGGGGCCGGGACATTAACTACGAGCAGTACTTC	CSVPGGRDINYEQYF	TRBJ2-7	.	.	TRBV29-1
TGCGCCAGCAGCCCTTCGGAGCGGGAGTCGAATACGCAGTATTTT	CASSPSERESNTQYF	TRBJ2-3	TRBD2	.	TRBV4-3
TGTGCCTGGAGTGGCAGGTCTATGGGGACCGGGGAGCTGTTTTTT	CAWSGRSMGTGELFF	TRBJ2-2	.	.	TRBV30
TGCGCCAGCAGCTTGGTCAAACGGACTAGCGGGAGTGGCTACGAGCAGTACTTC	CASSLVKRTSGSGYEQYF	TRBJ2-7	TRBD2	once	TRBV5-1
TGTGCCAGCTCACCCCCCGATAACTACGAGCAGTACTTC	CASSPPDNYEQYF	TRBJ2-7	.	.	TRBV18
TGTGCCAGCTCGTACGGACAGGGAGAAGGTCTCCAAGAGACCCAGTACTTC	CASSYGQGEGLQETQYF	TRBJ2-5	TRBD1	.	TRBV18
TGTGCCAGCAGTGAAGATAGCGTGGAGCAGTACTTC	CASSEDSVEQYF	TRBJ2-7	.	.	TRBV27
TGCAGTGCAAAGGCTTACGAGCAGTACTTC	CSAKAYEQYF	TRBJ2-7	.	.	TRBV20-1
TGTGCCAGCAGAAGGACCAGCCTCACCGGGGAGCTGTTTTTT	CASRRTSLTGELFF	TRBJ2-2	.	once	TRBV6-5
TGTGCCAGCAGCTTCGAACAGGGGCATGGCTACACCTTC	CASSFEQGHGYTF	TRBJ1-2	TRBD1	.	TRBV13
TGTGCCAGCAGCTTGAGGCCGGGGGATCAGCCCCAGCATTTT	CASSLRPGDQPQHF	TRBJ1-5	.	.	TRBV5-6
TGTGCCAGCAGCACTGAGGGGGGCTATGGCTACACCTTC	CASSTEGGYGYTF	TRBJ1-2	.	.	TRBV6-5
TGCGCCAGCCGTCCCCCAGGGGGCTACGAGCAGTACTTC	CASRPPGGYEQYF	TRBJ2-7	TRBD1	.	TRBV4-1
TGTGCCAGTAGTGGATGGGACAGACAAGAGACCCAGTACTTC	CASSGWDRQETQYF	TRBJ2-5	TRBD1	.	TRBV19
TGTGCCTGGTCCGGGACAGGGTATGGCTACACCTTC	CAWSGTGYGYTF	TRBJ1-2	TRBD1	.	TRBV30
TGTGCCAGCAGTTTGGCGGGGAGCTATGGCTACACCTTC	CASSLAGSYGYTF	TRBJ1-2	.	.	TRBV27
TGTGCCACCAGCAGAGAAGAGGGTATGAATCAGCCCCAGCATTTT	CATSREEGMNQPQHF	TRBJ1-5	.	.	TRBV15
TGTGCCAGCAGCTCGCTAGTGAACACTGAAGCTTTCTTT	CASSSLVNTEAFF	TRBJ1-1	.	.	TRBV7-9